This T cell receptor beta chain was observed in a study of long-term antiretroviral therapy in people with HIV. Study in general: Sampling started about a decade before the 2015 immediate-ART recommendation.

Each HIV-infected participant was given treatment in the United States. Survey-level resolution applied to immunoSEQ assay v3.0. Profiled with immunoSEQ multiplex PCR; TCRdb holds only in-frame clones, not every one. The profile shows about 39,000 clones, roughly 90% of them singletons. Germline-derived CDR1 and CDR2 are SGHRS and YFSETQ. This CDR3 is built from 14 residues. After removal of 2 bases from V and 1 base from J, the junction contained 2 bases not matched to a gene. The V call is TRBV5-1, the J call TRBJ1-1; 7 bases match TRBD1. The sequences come from unsorted PBMCs, collected just before starting antiretroviral therapy. This clonotype was obtained from a woman younger than 35 with HIV. The CDR3 DNA reads as TGCGCCAGCAGCTTCCGACAGGGGAACACTGAAGCTTTCTTT. It yields the protein CASSFRQGNTEAFF.